This T cell receptor (beta chain) was recorded in a study of tumor-infiltrating lymphocytes in oesophageal squamous cell carcinoma. CDR1 and CDR2 from the germline V gene are MNHNY and SVGAGI (reference sequence). The V end lost 4 bases, the J end lost 8 bases, and 15 bases lay between the germline ends. The length of the CDR3 is 14 residues. MiXCR, applied by TCRdb to the PCR reads, yields one record per CDR3 protein. This table holds over 13,000 distinct CDR3 sequences, roughly 49% found once. Sequencing used esophageal tumor tissue. The rearrangement links TRBV6-6 to TRBJ2-1; no clear D. The TCR originated in a male donor with esophageal squamous cell carcinoma. The CDR3 bases are TGTGCCAGCAGTTGGGCCGCCCCGGCGGATGAGCAGTTCTTC. It specifies CASSWAAPADEQFF.